The next 19 T cell receptor beta chains were all read from a single sample in a study of cytomegalovirus exposure and HLA in healthy donors. Primers for the PCR totalled 60 Vbeta and 13 Jbeta. Profiled with immunoSEQ multiplex PCR; TCRdb holds only in-frame clones, not every one. The sample consists of fewer than 200,000 clones, more than 80% of them appearing once. The sequenced material came from PBMCs. The receptor set was obtained from a woman aged 45-65 years in good health and CMV-seronegative.

J is TRBJ1-3 and V is TRBV2, with D possibly matching TRBD1 (6 bases). V lost 5 bases, J lost 0 bases, and 11 bases lay in between. Germline V gene data show CDR1 as SNHLY and CDR2 as FYNNEI. The CDR3 is 15 amino acids. CDR3 protein: CASSYRVFSGNTIYF. CDR3 nucleotide sequence: TGTGCCAGCAGTTACAGGGTTTTCTCTGGAAACACCATATATTTT.

The chain is built from TRBV30 and TRBJ2-1; D unresolved. This CDR3 is built from 11 residues. Per germline, CDR1 GTSNPN and CDR2 SVGIG (reference sequence). Trimming stripped 0 bases from V and 8 bases from J, with 5 bases between. The CDR3 sequence: CAWSVTHEQFF. Written as DNA, the CDR3 is TGTGCCTGGAGTGTGACACATGAGCAGTTCTTC.

This clone appeared a single time. The J gene is TRBJ2-7, the V gene TRBV7-6, with 10 nucleotides matching TRBD1. After removal of 2 bases from V and 3 bases from J, the junction contained 1 base not matched to a gene. Germline V gene sequence: CDR1 SGHVS, CDR2 FNYEAQ. The CDR3 is 14 amino acids. The DNA of the CDR3 is TGTGCCAGCAGCTTAAGGACAGGGGGCTACGAGCAGTACTTC. This encodes CASSLRTGGYEQYF.

V usage is TRBV5-1 and J usage is TRBJ2-7; D uncertain. Between the trimmed V and J ends, which lost 0 bases and 0 bases, there was a span of 7 bases. CDR1 and CDR2 (germline): SGHRS, YFSETQ. This CDR3 has 14 residues. The CDR3 reads CASSLDSVSYEQYF. CDR3 DNA: TGCGCCAGCAGCTTGGATTCAGTCTCCTACGAGCAGTACTTC.

This chain connects TRBV11-2 to TRBJ2-4; 9 bases fit TRBD1. With V trimmed by 5 bases and J by 8 bases, 7 bases remained unmatched. The CDR3 is 14 residues long. Germline V gene data show CDR1 as SGHAT and CDR2 as FQNNGV. The CDR3 loop reads CASSPDRGLDIQYF. DNA for the CDR3: TGTGCCAGCAGCCCGGACAGGGGATTGGACATTCAGTACTTC.

This chain joins TRBV28 and TRBJ2-7, with a possible D match to TRBD2 (6 bases). Germline values: CDR1 MDHEN, CDR2 SYDVKM. The CDR3 sequence is 13 residues long. Trimming removed 6 bases from V and 8 bases from J, with 17 bases in between. CDR3 in DNA: TGTGCCAGCAGCCTCCCGGGACTTTTCCAGCAGTACTTC. This gives the protein CASSLPGLFQQYF.

CDR3 protein: CASKEDFTGTQYF. CDR3 DNA sequence: TGTGCCAGCAAAGAGGACTTCACCGGTACGCAGTATTTT. This chain uses TRBV28 with TRBJ2-3, with a weak D call TRBD2 (5 bases). The CDR3 consists of 13 residues. V was trimmed by 7 bases and J by 8 bases, leaving 16 bases between them. Germline values: CDR1 MDHEN, CDR2 SYDVKM.

In this sample, this clone turned up a few times. The genes are TRBV4-3 and TRBJ2-7; tentative D call: TRBD2 (6 bases). V was shortened by 0 bases and J by 5 bases, with 14 bases between the two germline ends. The V gene's germline CDR1 is LGHNA and CDR2 YSLEER. The CDR3 loop spans 15 amino acids. The CDR3 here is CASSQDEEGRNEQYF. CDR3 in DNA: TGCGCCAGCAGCCAAGATGAGGAGGGGCGGAACGAGCAGTACTTC.

The chain is built from TRBV7-8 and TRBJ1-1; 12 bases are a match to TRBD1. This CDR3 contains 15 residues. Germline trimming cut 3 bases from V and 3 bases from J; bases unmatched to any gene: 2. CDR1 and CDR2 (germline): SGHVS, FQNEAQ. The CDR3 DNA reads as TGTGCCAGCAGCTTTAGGGACAGGGGGCACACTGAAGCTTTCTTT. Amino acid sequence: CASSFRDRGHTEAFF.

The gene calls are TRBV6-5 and TRBJ2-2; possibly TRBD1 for D (6 bases). V was clipped by 10 bases and J by 7 bases, with 16 bases between them. The germline gives CDR1 MNHEY, CDR2 SVGAGI. The CDR3 loop spans 13 amino acids. The CDR3 loop is CATYGRGGGELFF. In DNA, the CDR3 is TGTGCCACCTACGGCAGGGGTGGCGGGGAGCTGTTTTTT.

V and J are TRBV7-2 and TRBJ1-5, with D tentatively TRBD1 (6 bases). The CDR3 totals 16 residues. The germline V gene has CDR1 SGHTA and CDR2 FQGNSA. Trimming stripped 1 base from V and 6 bases from J, with 16 bases between. The CDR3 here is CASSLGEAGVGQPQHF. In DNA form, the CDR3 reads TGTGCCAGCAGCTTAGGAGAGGCAGGGGTGGGTCAGCCCCAGCATTTT.

The chain couples TRBV28 to TRBJ2-3, with TRBD2 identical over 12 bases. The length of the CDR3 is 18 residues. Trimming took 5 bases from V and 0 from J; bases not matched to a gene: 9. The germline CDR1 and CDR2 sequences are MDHEN and SYDVKM. The CDR3 DNA follows: TGTGCCAGCAGTCTCGGACTAGCGGGGACCAGGAGCACAGATACGCAGTATTTT. Its translation: CASSLGLAGTRSTDTQYF.

CDR3 sequence (DNA): TGTGCCAGTAGCGACAGGGTTCGGGGTTACACTGAAGCTTTCTTT. It encodes CASSDRVRGYTEAFF. V gene TRBV19 combines with J gene TRBJ1-1; 7 bases align to TRBD1. The CDR3 sequence is 15 residues long. V trimming: 6 bases; J trimming: 3 bases; junction bases outside the gene matches: 10. The germline gives CDR1 LNHDA, CDR2 SQIVND (reference sequence). Using reference TRBV19 and TRBJ1-1 for the parts outside the CDR3, the full variable domain is DGGITQSPKYLFRKEGQNVTLSCEQNLNHDAMYWYRQDPGQGLRLIYYSQIVNDFQKGDIAEGYSVSREKKESFPLTVTSAQKNPTAFYLCASSDRVRGYTEAFFGQGTRLTVV.

This rearrangement joins TRBV19 to TRBJ2-5, with 11 bases lining up with TRBD1. J was trimmed by 4 bases and V by 7 bases; bases with no gene match: 5. The CDR3 sequence is 14 residues long. CDR1 LNHDA and CDR2 SQIVND come from the germline V gene (reference sequence). CDR3 coding DNA: TGTGCCAGTACGGACAGGGGGCGAGGAGAGACCCAGTACTTC. Its translation: CASTDRGRGETQYF.

The chain uses TRBV13 and TRBJ2-7, with 9 positions matching TRBD2. Germline lookup yields CDR1 PRHDT and CDR2 FYEKMQ (reference sequence). CDR3 length: 16 residues. With 6 bases clipped from V and 1 base from J, the junction kept 10 bases outside the gene matches. In DNA, the CDR3 is TGTGCCAGCAGTCTTCTCAGCGGGGGGCCTTCCTACGAGCAGTACTTC. Translation: CASSLLSGGPSYEQYF.

The gene calls are TRBV15 and TRBJ2-3, with D hard to call. Germline-derived CDR1 and CDR2 are LNHNV and YYDKDF (reference sequence). The CDR3 is 16 amino acids. V lost 4 bases and J lost 0, with 14 bases in between. CDR3 DNA sequence: TGTGCCACCAGCACCGGTCGGTTCCATAGCACAGATACGCAGTATTTT. The encoded protein is CATSTGRFHSTDTQYF.

The rearrangement uses TRBV5-1 and TRBJ2-3; D may be TRBD1 (5 bases). Per germline, CDR1 SGHRS and CDR2 YFSETQ. Between the trimmed V and J ends, which lost 4 bases and 3 bases, there was a span of 12 bases. This CDR3 is 14 amino acids long. The CDR3 protein is CASSTDMGTDTQYF. In nucleotides, the CDR3 is TGCGCCAGCAGCACGGACATGGGAACAGATACGCAGTATTTT.

The chain recombines TRBV7-2 with TRBJ1-6, with D unresolved. The V gene lost 5 bases and the J gene lost 11 bases, with 16 bases spanning the gap. CDR1 and CDR2 from the germline V gene are SGHTA and FQGNSA. There are 14 residues in the CDR3. The CDR3 bases are TGTGCCAGCAGCCTAGGGATTGGCGGTCCACCCCTCCACTTT. Its translation is CASSLGIGGPPLHF.

This clone was seen a few times. This chain connects TRBV4-2 to TRBJ1-1; D might be TRBD1 (5 bases). The V gene lost 0 bases and the J gene lost 2 bases, with 16 bases spanning the gap. The V gene's germline CDR1 is LGHNA and CDR2 YNFKEQ. The CDR3 spans 17 residues. CDR3 in amino acids: CASSQELRRQFNTEAFF. CDR3 coding DNA: TGTGCCAGCAGCCAAGAATTGAGGCGACAGTTTAACACTGAAGCTTTCTTT.